This entry lists 15 T cell receptor beta chains sequenced from one sample in a study of blood T cell repertoires in COVID-19. Profiling relied on immunoSEQ multiplex PCR, and the TCRdb table lists in-frame clones only, not all of them. The sample yields about 400,000 clones, less than 90% seen once. Material for sequencing was PBMCs or T cells enriched from blood (not recorded which). The receptor source for this set is a woman aged 25 to 39 who had recovered from COVID-19.

V usage is TRBV9 and J usage is TRBJ1-1, with no clear D. Germline V gives CDR1 SGDLS, CDR2 YYNGEE. Trimming shortened V by 4 bases and J by 3 bases, and 10 bases separated the two germline ends. The CDR3 is 13 residues long. The CDR3 loop reads CASSLRQDTEAFF. The CDR3 DNA reads as TGTGCCAGCAGCCTTAGACAAGACACTGAAGCTTTCTTT. The entire variable domain, with the rest obtained from reference TRBV9 and TRBJ1-1, is as follows: DSGVTQTPKHLITATGQRVTLRCSPRSGDLSVYWYQQSLDQGLQFLIQYYNGEERAKGNILERFSAQQFPDLHSELNLSSLELGDSALYFCASSLRQDTEAFFGQGTRLTVV.

The CDR3 here is CASSGGRSGANVLTF. CDR3 nucleotides: TGTGCCAGCAGTGGGGGCCGCTCTGGGGCCAACGTCCTGACTTTC. The chain uses TRBV28 and TRBJ2-6; D possibly corresponds to TRBD1 (6 bases). Deletions cut 5 bases from V and 0 bases from J, with 8 bases between. Per germline, CDR1 MDHEN and CDR2 SYDVKM. This CDR3 has 15 amino acids.

The chain links TRBV24-1 to TRBJ1-2; D perhaps matches TRBD1 (5 bases). Trimming took off 0 bases at V and 3 bases at J, with 10 bases between the two ends. The CDR3 is 15 amino acids. Looked up from germline, CDR1 is KGHDR and CDR2 is SFDVKD. CDR3 sequence: CATSDLHRDYYGYTF. DNA of the CDR3: TGTGCCACCAGTGATTTGCACCGGGACTACTATGGCTACACCTTC.

The chain employs TRBV27 and TRBJ2-1; maybe TRBD1 (6 bases). This CDR3 is 16 amino acids long. Germline V gene data show CDR1 as MNHEY and CDR2 as SMNVEV (reference sequence). Trimming pared 6 bases from V and 1 base from J, leaving 16 bases between. DNA for the CDR3: TGTGCCAGCAGCAGGGGTGGGGCCCCGTCCTACAATGAGCAGTTCTTC. Translated: CASSRGGAPSYNEQFF.

This rearrangement joins TRBV6-5 to TRBJ2-7; D is uncertain. Germline loops: CDR1 MNHEY, CDR2 SVGAGI. This CDR3 is built from 13 residues. Deletions cut 8 bases from V and 1 base from J, with 12 bases between. For the CDR3, the DNA is TGTGCCAGCTCCATGCACGGTTCCTACGAGCAGTACTTC. Translation: CASSMHGSYEQYF.

The gene calls are TRBV4-1 and TRBJ2-1; D is perhaps TRBD2 (7 bases). Trimming pared 0 bases from V and 8 bases from J, leaving 20 bases between. CDR1 is MGHRA and CDR2 is YSYEKL in the germline V gene. The CDR3 runs to 17 residues. DNA of the CDR3: TGCGCCAGCAGCCAAGAAGGTTGGGGGGGCCTTCTCTATGAGCAGTTCTTC. This codes for CASSQEGWGGLLYEQFF.

This clone was counted only a few times. The chain couples TRBV29-1 to TRBJ1-4; D is unresolved. The CDR3 runs to 15 residues. Germline loops: CDR1 SQVTM, CDR2 ANQGSEA. CDR3 region: CRGPRSAAHNEKLFF. The CDR3 coding sequence is TGCAGGGGTCCTAGATCCGCCGCCCACAATGAAAAACTGTTTTTT.

The DNA of the CDR3 is TGCAGCGTTGAAATAGGCAGGGAGGCGGGGGAGACCCAGTACTTC. Translating it yields CSVEIGREAGETQYF. The J gene is TRBJ2-5, the V gene TRBV29-1, with D possibly matching TRBD2 (6 bases). V dropped 2 bases and J dropped 5 bases, with 18 bases sitting between them. This CDR3 contains 15 residues. CDR1 is SQVTM and CDR2 is ANQGSEA in the germline V gene.

The chain joins TRBV27 to TRBJ2-4, with a possible D match to TRBD1 (6 bases). The V end lost 5 bases, the J end lost 0 bases, and 20 bases lay between the germline ends. CDR3 size: 18 residues. Germline CDR1 is MNHEY and CDR2 is SMNVEV (reference sequence). The CDR3 sequence: CASSRILDSQLAKNIQYF. CDR3 nucleotide sequence: TGTGCCAGCAGTCGGATACTGGACAGTCAACTAGCCAAAAACATTCAGTACTTC.

The chain joins TRBV12-3 or TRBV12-4 to TRBJ1-1; no definite D call. This CDR3 contains 13 residues. Between the trimmed V and J ends, which lost 3 bases and 2 bases, there was a span of 7 bases. The CDR3 reads CASSFQVNTEAFF. The CDR3 nucleotides are TGTGCCAGCAGTTTCCAGGTTAACACTGAAGCTTTCTTT.

CDR3 DNA sequence: TGTGCCAGTGGGCAGGGTCTCTACACTGAAGCTTTCTTT. This gives the protein CASGQGLYTEAFF. The chain employs TRBV19 and TRBJ1-1; perhaps TRBD1 as D (5 bases). With 8 bases removed from V and 3 bases from J, the gap between germline ends came to 13 bases. The CDR3 has 13 residues. Germline CDR1 LNHDA, CDR2 SQIVND (reference sequence).

V and J are TRBV15 and TRBJ2-7, with 7 nucleotides matching TRBD2. The CDR3 consists of 17 residues. The germline V gene encodes CDR1 LNHNV and CDR2 YYDKDF (reference sequence). The ends lost 0 bases at V and 6 bases at J; junction bases unmatched: 14. This chain's CDR3 is CATSRDRASAREGEQYF. CDR3 coding DNA: TGTGCCACCAGCAGAGATCGCGCTAGCGCCAGGGAGGGCGAGCAGTACTTC.

The chain recombines TRBV19 with TRBJ2-1; D is possibly TRBD2 (6 bases). Looked up from germline, CDR1 is LNHDA and CDR2 is SQIVND (reference sequence). Trimming took 4 bases from V and 2 from J, leaving 12 bases between them. The CDR3 runs 15 residues. The CDR3 DNA follows: TGTGCCAGTAGTACCCTAGCGAGCCCCTACAATGAGCAGTTCTTC. Translated, it gives CASSTLASPYNEQFF.

The chain uses TRBV18 and TRBJ2-7; TRBD1 matches at 8 bases. Germline lookup yields CDR1 KGHSH and CDR2 LQKENI. The CDR3 has 13 amino acids. V trimming: 6 bases; J trimming: 7 bases; junction bases outside the gene matches: 8. CDR3 region: CASSPGTGLEQYF. CDR3 nucleotide sequence: TGTGCCAGCTCTCCCGGGACAGGCCTTGAGCAGTACTTC.

This chain connects TRBV12-3 or TRBV12-4 to TRBJ1-2; a possible D gene is TRBD1 (5 bases). The CDR3 has 13 residues. V was cut by 6 bases and J by 4 bases, with 12 bases left in between. The CDR3 loop reads CASRDSGPYGYTF. In DNA form, the CDR3 reads TGTGCCAGCAGAGACTCAGGGCCCTATGGCTACACCTTC.